Described below is a single TCR beta chain sequence and its context. Its antigen is unknown. The CDR3 spans 15 residues. Trimming took off 3 bases at V and 0 bases at J, with 8 bases between the two ends. The V gene's germline CDR1 is MNHEY and CDR2 SVGAGI. The data were taken from a study of cytomegalovirus exposure and HLA in healthy donors. Study-wide context: The study placed 80% to 85% of its 350 to 400 genotyped donors in the Caucasian-associated ancestry cluster.

Notes on the study in general: Across donors, presence/absence analyses took sequencing depth to be roughly uniform.

The study ran its PCR with 60 Vbeta and 13 Jbeta primers. Sequenced by immunoSEQ multiplex PCR; TCRdb stores in-frame clones only, minus some. Among just under 80,000 clones listed, roughly 80% were seen once. The source is a man aged 35 to 55 in good health and CMV-seronegative. This chain links TRBV6-5 with TRBJ2-2, with D possibly matching TRBD2 (5 bases). The specimen sequenced was PBMCs. Here the CDR3 reads CASSYWGANTGELFF. In DNA, the CDR3 is TGTGCCAGCAGTTATTGGGGAGCGAACACCGGGGAGCTGTTTTTT.